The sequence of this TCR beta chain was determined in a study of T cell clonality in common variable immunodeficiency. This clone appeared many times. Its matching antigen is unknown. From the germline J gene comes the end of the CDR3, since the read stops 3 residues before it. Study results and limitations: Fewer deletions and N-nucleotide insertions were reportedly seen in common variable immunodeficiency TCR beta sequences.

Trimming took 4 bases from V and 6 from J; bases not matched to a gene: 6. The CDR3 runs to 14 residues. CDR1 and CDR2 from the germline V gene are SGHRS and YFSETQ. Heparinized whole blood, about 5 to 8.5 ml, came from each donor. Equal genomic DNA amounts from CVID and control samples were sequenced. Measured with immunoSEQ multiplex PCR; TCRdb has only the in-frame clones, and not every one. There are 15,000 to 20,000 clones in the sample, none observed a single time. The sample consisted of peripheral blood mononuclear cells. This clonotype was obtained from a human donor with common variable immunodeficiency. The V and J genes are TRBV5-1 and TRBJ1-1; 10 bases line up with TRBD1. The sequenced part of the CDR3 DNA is TGCGCCAGCAGCGCCCGGGACAGGGGCTCTGAA. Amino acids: CASSARDRGSE. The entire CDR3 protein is CASSARDRGSEAFF.